Each of the 31 T cell receptor beta chains below was sequenced from the same sample in a study of control samples from healthy donors and cancer patients. The table came from immunoSEQ multiplex PCR; TCRdb's copy has only in-frame clones and leaves some out. This table has 90,000 to 150,000 clones, around 87% appearing once. Sequenced: blood. Every receptor here comes from a young man in good health.

V is TRBV30 and J is TRBJ1-1; 10 nucleotides align to TRBD1. The CDR3 is 13 amino acids. The germline CDR1 and CDR2 sequences are GTSNPN and SVGIG (reference sequence). V shed 3 bases, J shed 6 bases, and the junction held 4 bases outside the gene matches. This CDR3 is CAWRPDRGAEAFF. CDR3 bases: TGTGCCTGGAGACCGGACAGGGGGGCTGAAGCTTTCTTT. Complete variable domain (other parts from reference TRBV30 and TRBJ1-1): SQTIHQWPATLVQPVGSPLSLECTVEGTSNPNLYWYRQAAGRGLQLLFYSVGIGQISSEVPQNLSASRPQDRQFILSSKKLLLSDSGFYLCAWRPDRGAEAFFGQGTRLTVV.

This clone turned up a few times. The chain joins TRBV30 to TRBJ1-5; D is unclear. V dropped 0 bases and J dropped 0 bases, with 6 bases sitting between them. The CDR3 covers 14 residues. Per the germline V gene, CDR1 is GTSNPN and CDR2 is SVGIG (reference sequence). The CDR3 DNA sequence: TGTGCCTGGAGTGTACTCAGTAGCAATCAGCCCCAGCATTTT. Translating it yields CAWSVLSSNQPQHF. The variable domain in full, completed from reference TRBV30 and TRBJ1-5, reads SQTIHQWPATLVQPVGSPLSLECTVEGTSNPNLYWYRQAAGRGLQLLFYSVGIGQISSEVPQNLSASRPQDRQFILSSKKLLLSDSGFYLCAWSVLSSNQPQHFGDGTRLSIL.

As DNA, the CDR3 is TGTGCCAGCAGCCCCACCTACAGGGAAAGGGTTCGGGAAAAACTGTTTTTT. Its protein is CASSPTYRERVREKLFF. This rearrangement joins TRBV2 to TRBJ1-4; the D gene is possibly TRBD1 (6 bases). Germline CDR1 and CDR2: SNHLY and FYNNEI. V was trimmed by 6 bases and J by 8 bases, leaving 25 bases between them. The CDR3 totals 17 residues.

This sequence joins TRBV4-2 and TRBJ2-3; perhaps TRBD2 as D (6 bases). The germline V and J ends were trimmed by 0 bases and 0 bases, with 16 bases remaining between them. Germline V CDR1 and CDR2: LGHNA, YNFKEQ. The length of the CDR3 is 18 residues. The CDR3 DNA is TGTGCCAGCAGCCAAGATGGGCAGGGACTGCTGAGCACAGATACGCAGTATTTT. Its protein is CASSQDGQGLLSTDTQYF.

This chain links TRBV5-6 with TRBJ1-1; unclear D gene. With 4 bases removed from V and 1 base from J, the gap between germline ends came to 8 bases. This CDR3 is 13 amino acids long. Germline-derived CDR1 and CDR2 are SGHDT and YYEEEE. The CDR3 DNA follows: TGTGCCAGCAGCCCTCCTACGAACACTGAAGCTTTCTTT. As protein: CASSPPTNTEAFF. The full variable domain, rest sourced from reference TRBV5-6 and TRBJ1-1, is DAGVTQSPTHLIKTRGQQVTLRCSPKSGHDTVSWYQQALGQGPQFIFQYYEEEERQRGNFPDRFSGHQFPNYSSELNVNALLLGDSALYLCASSPPTNTEAFFGQGTRLTVV.

The chain couples TRBV5-1 to TRBJ2-5; 10 bases agree with TRBD1. The CDR3 consists of 14 residues. V lost 3 bases and J lost 7; bases outside the gene matches: 6. Germline V lookup: CDR1 SGHRS, CDR2 YFSETQ. This chain's CDR3 is CASSSGTGDWTQYF. CDR3 sequence (DNA): TGCGCCAGCAGCTCCGGGACAGGGGACTGGACCCAGTACTTC.

A single count supports this clone. The chain joins TRBV23-1 to TRBJ1-1; no definite D call. TRBV23-1 is known as an ORF, though its function is uncertain. This CDR3 has 16 residues. Trimming left V 0 bases short and J 0 bases short, with 11 bases between. This chain's CDR3 is CASSQSSPFMNTEAFF. As DNA, the CDR3 is TGCGCCAGCAGTCAATCGTCCCCTTTTATGAACACTGAAGCTTTCTTT.

The chain has TRBV12-3 or TRBV12-4 and TRBJ1-4; D unclear. This CDR3 region has 13 residues. The V end lost 3 bases, the J end lost 8 bases, and 10 bases lay between the germline ends. CDR3 protein: CASSFRGGEKLFF. The CDR3, as DNA: TGTGCCAGCAGTTTTCGGGGTGGCGAAAAACTGTTTTTT.

The chain has TRBV5-1 and TRBJ2-5, with D possibly matching TRBD1 (5 bases). Trimming removed 1 base from V and 5 bases from J, with 12 bases in between. CDR3 length: 14 amino acids. Germline assignment: CDR1 SGHRS and CDR2 YFSETQ. CDR3 DNA sequence: TGCGCCAGCAGCTTGAGGTCCAGGGTGGAGACCCAGTACTTC. Amino acid sequence: CASSLRSRVETQYF.

This clone has only one observation. The chain joins TRBV24-1 to TRBJ2-7; D unclear. The V gene's germline CDR1 is KGHDR and CDR2 SFDVKD. CDR3 length: 14 residues. The V end lost 5 bases, the J end lost 2 bases, and 12 bases lay between the germline ends. CDR3 protein: CATSGDRAPYEQYF. The DNA of the CDR3 is TGTGCCACCAGTGGGGATCGGGCCCCCTACGAGCAGTACTTC.

The rearrangement uses TRBV5-4 and TRBJ1-2; D is possibly TRBD1 (6 bases). The CDR3 sequence is 15 residues long. V lost 4 bases and J 2 bases, leaving 15 bases between the germline ends. Germline V gives CDR1 SGHNT, CDR2 YYREEE (reference sequence). This chain's CDR3 is CASSRAQGHNYGYTF. The CDR3 bases are TGTGCCAGCAGCCGCGCACAGGGTCACAACTATGGCTACACCTTC.

The DNA of the CDR3 is TGTGCCAGCAGTCGGGCTAGCGAGCAGTACTTC. Amino acid sequence: CASSRASEQYF. J is TRBJ2-7 and V is TRBV3-1 (or the pseudogene TRBV3-2); no firm D call. This CDR3 is 11 amino acids long. V shed 6 bases and J shed 6 bases, with 9 bases lying between them. Per the germline V gene, CDR1 is LGHDT and CDR2 is YNNKEL (reference sequence).

As DNA, the CDR3 is TGTGCCAGCAGGCTCAGGGGGGATAGCAATCAGCCCCAGCATTTT. Its translation is CASRLRGDSNQPQHF. The J gene is TRBJ1-5, the V gene TRBV6-5, with 7 bases matching TRBD1. The CDR3 contains 15 residues. Germline V gene lookup returns CDR1 MNHEY and CDR2 SVGAGI. The V gene end was trimmed by 6 bases and the J gene end by 0 bases; junction bases not matched to a gene: 5.

The chain employs TRBV19 and TRBJ1-1; tentatively, D is TRBD1 (5 bases). V dropped 5 bases and J dropped 3 bases, with 13 bases sitting between them. This CDR3 is 14 amino acids long. CDR1 LNHDA and CDR2 SQIVND come from the germline V gene (reference sequence). The CDR3 spells CASSSGGMDTEAFF. The CDR3 DNA sequence: TGTGCCAGTAGTTCGGGGGGGATGGACACTGAAGCTTTCTTT.

The chain has TRBV27 and TRBJ2-3; D is uncertain. The CDR3 length is 14 residues. The V end lost 2 bases, the J end lost 0 bases, and 6 bases lay between the germline ends. Germline lookup yields CDR1 MNHEY and CDR2 SMNVEV (reference sequence). The CDR3 reads CASSLRSSTDTQYF. The CDR3 bases are TGTGCCAGCAGTTTAAGGTCCAGCACAGATACGCAGTATTTT.

V is TRBV7-8 and J is TRBJ1-1; D unresolved. Deletions cut 5 bases from V and 0 bases from J, with 7 bases between. This CDR3 region has 13 residues. The V gene's germline CDR1 is SGHVS and CDR2 FQNEAQ. The CDR3 here is CASSAVLNTEAFF. The CDR3 DNA is TGTGCCAGCAGCGCCGTCTTGAACACTGAAGCTTTCTTT.

The chain is built from TRBV28 and TRBJ1-2; the D is unclear. Trimming took 3 bases from V and 0 from J, leaving 2 bases between them. Germline V gives CDR1 MDHEN, CDR2 SYDVKM. The CDR3 has 12 residues. CDR3 residues: CASSFPNYGYTF. The CDR3 DNA reads as TGTGCCAGCAGTTTTCCTAACTATGGCTACACCTTC.

This clone showed up just once. This sequence joins TRBV7-9 and TRBJ1-2, with TRBD1 identical over 8 bases. Germline CDR1 SEHNR, CDR2 FQNEAQ (reference sequence). The CDR3 contains 18 residues. The ends lost 4 bases at V and 2 bases at J; junction bases unmatched: 15. DNA for the CDR3: TGTGCCAGCAGCTCAGGCTATCAGGTGGGACAGGCGAACTATGGCTACACCTTC. Translating it yields CASSSGYQVGQANYGYTF.

This chain links TRBV18 with TRBJ1-5; no clear D gene. The V end was cut by 3 bases, the J end by 5 bases, with 8 bases between. The CDR3 runs to 13 residues. The germline gives CDR1 KGHSH, CDR2 LQKENI. CDR3 region: CASSPSGDQPQHF. The DNA for the CDR3 is TGTGCCAGCTCACCGTCGGGAGATCAGCCCCAGCATTTT.

The V gene is TRBV12-5, the J gene TRBJ1-4; TRBD1 agrees at 9 bases. Germline loops: CDR1 LGHNT, CDR2 FRNRAP. This CDR3 has 15 residues. V shed 6 bases and J 5 bases; nucleotides not matched to a gene: 7. The chain's CDR3 is CASGPETGGNEKLFF. In DNA form, the CDR3 reads TGTGCTAGTGGCCCCGAGACAGGGGGGAATGAAAAACTGTTTTTT.

The chain couples TRBV30 to TRBJ1-2; TRBD1 matches 7 bases. Trimming cost V 1 base and J 4 bases; bases outside gene matches: 6. The CDR3 spans 14 residues. Germline V lookup: CDR1 GTSNPN, CDR2 SVGIG (reference sequence). In DNA, the CDR3 is TGTGCCTGGAGTGAGGAGGGGGCGGCCTATGGCTACACCTTC. Translation: CAWSEEGAAYGYTF.

As for this clone: This specimen includes other DNA sequences encoding the same CDR3. V usage is TRBV18 and J usage is TRBJ1-5, with D hard to call. V was shortened by 2 bases and J by 0 bases, with 8 bases between the two germline ends. In germline, CDR1 is KGHSH, CDR2 LQKENI. CDR3 size: 15 residues. CDR3 in amino acids: CASSPTRYSNQPQHF. The DNA of the CDR3 is TGTGCCAGCTCACCAACCCGGTATAGCAATCAGCCCCAGCATTTT.

The chain employs TRBV7-2 and TRBJ1-1; 8 bases map to TRBD1. The germline CDR1 and CDR2 sequences are SGHTA and FQGNSA. This CDR3 region has 15 residues. Trimming took 3 bases from V and 1 from J; bases not matched to a gene: 4. The CDR3 protein is CASSFYGTGNTEAFF. CDR3 DNA: TGTGCCAGCAGCTTTTACGGGACAGGGAACACTGAAGCTTTCTTT.

This chain uses TRBV10-3 with TRBJ1-2; 8 bases match TRBD1. CDR3 length: 14 amino acids. V was pared by 2 bases and J by 8 bases, with 7 bases of the junction left unmatched. Germline V CDR1 and CDR2: ENHRY, SYGVKD. The CDR3 DNA reads as TGTGCCATCAGTGAGGCAGGGGGCGCCGGCGGCTACACCTTC. The encoded protein is CAISEAGGAGGYTF.

The chain recombines TRBV24-1 with TRBJ2-3; D may be TRBD1 (5 bases). CDR3 length equals 16 residues. V dropped 5 bases and J dropped 2 bases, with 16 bases sitting between them. Germline V gene data show CDR1 as KGHDR and CDR2 as SFDVKD. CDR3 residues: CATSGDGQGFTDTQYF. CDR3 coding DNA: TGTGCCACCAGTGGTGACGGGCAGGGCTTCACAGATACGCAGTATTTT.

The J gene is TRBJ2-3, the V gene TRBV5-1, with TRBD2 identical over 8 bases. Germline lookup yields CDR1 SGHRS and CDR2 YFSETQ. Germline trimming cut 0 bases from V and 6 bases from J; bases unmatched to any gene: 9. The CDR3 runs 16 residues. CDR3 in amino acids: CASSLGTSGGADTQYF. The CDR3 nucleotides are TGCGCCAGCAGCTTGGGAACTAGCGGTGGGGCGGATACGCAGTATTTT.

The chain employs TRBV4-1 and TRBJ2-3; D not certain. V was pared by 0 bases and J by 0 bases, with 13 bases between. Germline-derived CDR1 and CDR2 are MGHRA and YSYEKL. This CDR3 contains 17 residues. CDR3 nucleotides: TGCGCCAGCAGCCAAGATGGGTTGGTCGGAAGCACAGATACGCAGTATTTT. This gives the protein CASSQDGLVGSTDTQYF.

V is TRBV7-2 and J is TRBJ1-5; perhaps TRBD1 as D (5 bases). The CDR3 is 15 residues long. Germline loops: CDR1 SGHTA, CDR2 FQGNSA. Trimming left V 2 bases short and J 3 bases short, with 11 bases between. The CDR3 spells CASSLFNRNNQPQHF. CDR3 nucleotide sequence: TGTGCCAGCAGCTTATTTAACAGGAACAATCAGCCCCAGCATTTT. Supplemented by reference TRBV7-2 and TRBJ1-5, the full variable domain reads GAGVSQSPSNKVTEKGKDVELRCDPISGHTALYWYRQSLGQGLEFLIYFQGNSAPDKSGLPSDRFSAERTGGSVSTLTIQRTQQEDSAVYLCASSLFNRNNQPQHFGDGTRLSIL.

The CDR3 here is CASRIRDIGTDTQYF. Here the CDR3 DNA reads TGCGCCAGCCGGATCCGGGACATTGGGACGGATACGCAGTATTTT. This chain connects TRBV5-1 to TRBJ2-3; a weak D match, TRBD1 (6 bases). V lost 7 bases to trimming and J lost 6 bases, with 21 bases between them. This CDR3 has 15 amino acids. The V gene's germline CDR1 is SGHRS and CDR2 YFSETQ.

V usage is TRBV29-1 and J usage is TRBJ2-2; D is undetermined. V lost 7 bases, J lost 1 base, and 13 bases lay in between. This CDR3 is 14 amino acids long. Germline V gene data show CDR1 as SQVTM and CDR2 as ANQGSEA. CDR3 DNA sequence: TGCAGCGCTGCCGGGTTAAAGAACACCGGGGAGCTGTTTTTT. This sequence encodes CSAAGLKNTGELFF.

This chain links TRBV24-1 with TRBJ2-3; 7 nucleotides line up with TRBD2. Trimming removed 7 bases from V and 0 bases from J; junction bases left unmatched: 3. The germline V gene has CDR1 KGHDR and CDR2 SFDVKD. The CDR3 extends over 14 amino acids. As DNA, the CDR3 is TGTGCCACCAGGGGGGGGATTAGCACAGATACGCAGTATTTT. It specifies CATRGGISTDTQYF.